This passage covers 10 T cell receptor beta chains from one sample sequenced in a study of control samples from healthy donors and cancer patients. The table came from immunoSEQ multiplex PCR; TCRdb's copy has only in-frame clones and leaves some out. The sample carries roughly 120,000 clones, about 88% recorded once. The sample comprised blood. These receptors came from a woman in her 70s in good health.

This chain links TRBV10-1 with TRBJ1-6; 8 bases agree with TRBD1. The CDR3 extends over 16 amino acids. V was pared by 6 bases and J by 7 bases, with 11 bases of the junction left unmatched. CDR1 and CDR2 from the germline V gene are WNHNN and SYGVQD (reference sequence). The CDR3 spells CASSKLMDRDNSPLHF. The CDR3, as DNA: TGCGCCAGCAGCAAACTTATGGACAGGGACAATTCACCCCTCCACTTT.

Of note for this clone: Other nucleotide sequences from this sample produce the same CDR3. V and J are TRBV4-1 and TRBJ1-2, with a tentative D call TRBD1 (5 bases). There are 15 residues in the CDR3. CDR1 and CDR2 (germline): MGHRA, YSYEKL. V was trimmed by 5 bases and J by 5 bases, leaving 18 bases between them. Here the CDR3 DNA reads TGCGCCAGCAGCTCCGTGGGACGCAAGGATTATGGCTACACCTTC. Translation: CASSSVGRKDYGYTF.

The J gene is TRBJ1-3, the V gene TRBV14; no reliable D call. V lost 1 base and J 3 bases, leaving 10 bases between the germline ends. Per the germline V gene, CDR1 is SGHDN and CDR2 is FVKESK. The CDR3 runs to 15 residues. The CDR3 spells CASSQVWGGGNTIYF. As DNA, the CDR3 is TGTGCCAGCAGCCAAGTATGGGGAGGTGGAAACACCATATATTTT.

V gene TRBV5-1 combines with J gene TRBJ2-7; weak D call: TRBD1 (6 bases). CDR1 SGHRS and CDR2 YFSETQ come from the germline V gene. This CDR3 has 15 amino acids. V lost 0 bases and J 3 bases, leaving 13 bases between the germline ends. The DNA of the CDR3 is TGCGCCAGCAGCTTGGACGAACAGGGTCTCTACGAGCAGTACTTC. It yields the protein CASSLDEQGLYEQYF.

The gene calls are TRBV6-5 and TRBJ2-2; 8 bases are shared with TRBD2. The germline gives CDR1 MNHEY, CDR2 SVGAGI. CDR3 length: 16 residues. Losses at the gene ends were 4 bases for V and 4 bases for J; bases not matched to a gene: 8. CDR3 nucleotides: TGTGCCAGCAGTTTCCCGGGGGGGGTGCGCACCGGGGAGCTGTTTTTT. It encodes CASSFPGGVRTGELFF.

V usage is TRBV25-1 and J usage is TRBJ2-7, with 12 bases fitting TRBD1. Germline CDR1 reads MGHDK; CDR2 reads SYGVNS. The junction had 7 bases not matched to a gene; V was cut back by 6 bases and J by 4 bases. This CDR3 region has 15 residues. The CDR3 nucleotides read TGTGCCAGCAGGGCCGGGACAGGGGGCACGTACGAGCAGTACTTC. Its protein product is CASRAGTGGTYEQYF.

The chain combines TRBV7-9 with TRBJ2-5; D not resolved. The V gene lost 0 bases and the J gene lost 0 bases, with 5 bases spanning the gap. The CDR3 spans 14 residues. Germline V CDR1 and CDR2: SEHNR, FQNEAQ (reference sequence). CDR3 sequence reads: CASSLAQNQETQYF. DNA of the CDR3: TGTGCCAGCAGCTTAGCTCAGAACCAAGAGACCCAGTACTTC.

The chain carries TRBV19 and TRBJ2-3; TRBD2 is a possible D gene (5 bases). This CDR3 has 18 residues. CDR1 and CDR2 (germline): LNHDA, SQIVND (reference sequence). Trimming pared 6 bases from V and 1 base from J, leaving 23 bases between. The CDR3 DNA sequence: TGTGCCAGTAGAGAAATCCGGGCTAGCCCGCGGGGCACAGATACGCAGTATTTT. Translating gives CASREIRASPRGTDTQYF.

The chain recombines TRBV3-1 (or the pseudogene TRBV3-2) with TRBJ2-6, with D possibly being TRBD2 (5 bases). This CDR3 comprises 17 residues. CDR1 and CDR2 (germline): LGHDT, YNNKEL (reference sequence). Trimming cost V 4 bases and J 6 bases, with 19 bases left between them. For the CDR3, the DNA is TGTGCCAGCAGCCCCACATCGGAGGTCTGGGTGGCCAACGTCCTGACTTTC. The encoded protein is CASSPTSEVWVANVLTF.

The DNA for the CDR3 is TGCGCCAGCAGTGGACGACAGGGGTTTCGCGAGCAGTACTTC. Protein: CASSGRQGFREQYF. The chain employs TRBV10-1 and TRBJ2-7, with 8 bases matching TRBD1. The junction had 8 bases not matched to a gene; V was cut back by 4 bases and J by 6 bases. Germline CDR1 and CDR2: WNHNN and SYGVQD (reference sequence). This CDR3 spans 14 amino acids.